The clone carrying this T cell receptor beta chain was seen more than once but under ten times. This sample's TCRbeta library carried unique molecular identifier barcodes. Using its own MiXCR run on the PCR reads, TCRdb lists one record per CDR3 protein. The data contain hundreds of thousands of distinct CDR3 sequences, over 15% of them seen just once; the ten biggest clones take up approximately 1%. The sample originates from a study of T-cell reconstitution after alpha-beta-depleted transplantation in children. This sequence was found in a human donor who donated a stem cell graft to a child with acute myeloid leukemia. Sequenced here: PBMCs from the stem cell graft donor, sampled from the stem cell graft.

The CDR3 is CASTTTRTNTEAFF. The CDR3, as DNA: TGTGCCAGTACCACAACCCGAACTAACACTGAAGCTTTCTTT. The chain uses TRBV28 and TRBJ1-1; D call uncertain. Between the trimmed V and J ends, which lost 9 bases and 2 bases, there was a span of 16 bases. Germline CDR1 MDHEN, CDR2 SYDVKM. The CDR3 contains 14 residues.